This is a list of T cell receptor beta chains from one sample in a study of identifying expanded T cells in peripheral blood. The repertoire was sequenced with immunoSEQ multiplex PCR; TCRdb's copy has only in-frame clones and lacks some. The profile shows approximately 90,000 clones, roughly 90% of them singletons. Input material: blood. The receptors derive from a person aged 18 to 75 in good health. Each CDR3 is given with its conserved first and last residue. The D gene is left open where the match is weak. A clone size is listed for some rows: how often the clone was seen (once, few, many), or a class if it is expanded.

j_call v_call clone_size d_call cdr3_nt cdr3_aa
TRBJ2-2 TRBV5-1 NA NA TGCGCCAGCAGCCATAGACAGAACACCGGGGAGCTGTTTTTT CASSHRQNTGELFF
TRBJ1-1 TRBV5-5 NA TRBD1 TGTGCCAGCAGCTTGGGAGGGACAGGGAACTTTAACACTGAAGCTTTCTTT CASSLGGTGNFNTEAFF
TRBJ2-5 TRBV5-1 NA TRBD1 TGCGCCAGCAGCTTGGGGACAGGGCAACAAGAGACCCAGTACTTC CASSLGTGQQETQYF
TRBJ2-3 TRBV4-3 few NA TGCGCCAGCAGCCAAGCATGGGGAGGCACAGATACGCAGTATTTT CASSQAWGGTDTQYF
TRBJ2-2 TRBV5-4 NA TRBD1 TGTGCCAGCAGCTTGTATGACAGGGGGCCCGGGGAGCTGTTTTTT CASSLYDRGPGELFF
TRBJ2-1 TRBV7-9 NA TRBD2 TGTGCCAGCAGCTCCGGGACTACATACAGTGAGCAGTTCTTC CASSSGTTYSEQFF
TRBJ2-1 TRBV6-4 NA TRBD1 TGTGCCAGCAGTGACTCACAGGGGGTCAATGAGCAGTTCTTC CASSDSQGVNEQFF
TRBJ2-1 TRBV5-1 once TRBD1 TGCGCCAGCAGCTTGTGGAAAGCCGGACAGGAGTACAATGAGCAGTTCTTC CASSLWKAGQEYNEQFF
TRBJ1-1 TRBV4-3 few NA TGCGCCAGCAGCGAGACAGGGAACACTGAAGCTTTCTTT CASSETGNTEAFF
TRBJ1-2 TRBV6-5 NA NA TGTGCCAGCGCCCCACAGGGATACTATGGCTACACCTTC CASAPQGYYGYTF
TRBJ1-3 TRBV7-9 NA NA TGTGCCAGCAGTAGCGGCGGAAGAGGAAACACCATATATTTT CASSSGGRGNTIYF
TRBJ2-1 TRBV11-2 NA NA TGTGCCAGCAGCTCGTCTAATGAGCAGTTCTTC CASSSSNEQFF
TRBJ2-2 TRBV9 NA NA TGTGCCAGCAGCGTAGCAGGGACCGACACCGGGGAGCTGTTTTTT CASSVAGTDTGELFF
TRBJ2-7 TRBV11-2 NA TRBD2 TGTGCCAGCAGCCTAGTCCGGGGGGGGCACGAGCAGTACTTC CASSLVRGGHEQYF
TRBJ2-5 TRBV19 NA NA TGTGCCAGTAGTGTACACAGGGCCCAGGGGACCCAGTACTTC CASSVHRAQGTQYF
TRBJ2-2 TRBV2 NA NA TGTGCCAGCGCCCTACAGCCGGGGGCGAACACCGGGGAGCTGTTTTTT CASALQPGANTGELFF
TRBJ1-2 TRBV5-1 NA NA TGCGCCAGCAGCTTGGGGGGGAATAACTATGGCTACACCTTC CASSLGGNNYGYTF
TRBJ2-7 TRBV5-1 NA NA TGCGCCAGCAGCTTGGACGAGCCTAGGTACGAGCAGTACTTC CASSLDEPRYEQYF
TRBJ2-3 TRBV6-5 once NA TGTGCCAGCAGTTACTCTGGGACTAGCACAGATACGCAGTATTTT CASSYSGTSTDTQYF
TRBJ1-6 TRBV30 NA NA TGTGCCTGGAGGGTCAGTCTGAGCTCCTATAATTCACCCCTCCACTTT CAWRVSLSSYNSPLHF
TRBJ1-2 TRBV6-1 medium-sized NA TGTGCCAGCAGCCACAGACAGGACGGAGGGTATGGCTACACCTTC CASSHRQDGGYGYTF
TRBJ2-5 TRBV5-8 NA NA TGTGCCAGCAGCTTGGTACAAGAGACCCAGTACTTC CASSLVQETQYF
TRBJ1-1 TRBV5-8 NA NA TGTGCCAGCAGCTTGACGGGTCGGCCCATGAACACTGAAGCTTTCTTT CASSLTGRPMNTEAFF
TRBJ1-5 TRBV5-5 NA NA TGTGCCAGCAGCTTGGCGGACACTCTTCGAGGGCTCAATCAGCCCCAGCATTTT CASSLADTLRGLNQPQHF
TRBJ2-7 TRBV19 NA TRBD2 TGTGCCAGTAGTGCTGTCCGGGGGGGGCCTAACGACGAGCAGTACTTC CASSAVRGGPNDEQYF
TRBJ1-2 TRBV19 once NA TGTGCCAGTAGTATCGACAGCCTATCGGGCTACACCTTC CASSIDSLSGYTF
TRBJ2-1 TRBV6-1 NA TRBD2 TGTGCCAGCAGTGAAGCTTCGGGGGGGGCAAATGAGCAGTTCTTC CASSEASGGANEQFF
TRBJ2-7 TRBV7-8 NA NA TGTGCCAGCAGCTGGGCGGCGGGTTCGAGCTCCTACGAGCAGTACTTC CASSWAAGSSSYEQYF
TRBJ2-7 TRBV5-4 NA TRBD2 TGTGCCAGCAGCTTGGCTAGCGGGTCATCCTACGAGCAGTACTTC CASSLASGSSYEQYF
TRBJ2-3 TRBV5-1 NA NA TGCGCCAGCAGCTTAGGGGCGAGCACAGATACGCAGTATTTT CASSLGASTDTQYF